Listed here are 11 T cell receptor beta chains from one sample, sequenced in a study of cytomegalovirus exposure and HLA in healthy donors. PCR involved 60 Vbeta and 13 Jbeta primers. Measured with immunoSEQ multiplex PCR; TCRdb has only the in-frame clones, and not every one. The sample holds 90,000 to 120,000 clones, roughly 87% seen once. The sample comprised PBMCs. These receptors originate from a man under 40 in good health and CMV-seropositive.

The chain has TRBV21-1 and TRBJ2-3; TRBD1 was called by the table and not checked on the DNA. TRBV21-1 is assigned pseudogene status. The CDR3 sequence is 16 residues long. CDR3 sequence (DNA): TGTGCCAGCAGCATTAGGAGTGAGACAGGTATTGATACGCAGTATTTT. Translating it yields CASSIRSETGIDTQYF.

This clone was observed a few times. CDR3 coding DNA: TGTGCCAGCAGCTTTACCAGGGGGACTGAAGCTTTCTTT. It yields the protein CASSFTRGTEAFF. The chain combines TRBV5-8 with TRBJ1-1; TRBD1 matches 7 bases. CDR3 length: 13 amino acids. Germline V CDR1 and CDR2: SGHTS, YDEGEE. The J segment lost 5 bases and the V segment lost 2 bases, leaving 3 bases of the junction unmatched.

The genes are TRBV2 and TRBJ1-1; TRBD1 aligns across 9 bases. V trimming: 4 bases; J trimming: 5 bases; junction bases outside the gene matches: 8. This CDR3 has 15 amino acids. Germline CDR1 and CDR2: SNHLY and FYNNEI. The CDR3 bases are TGTGCCAGCAGTGTAAGGGGACAGGGTTTGACTGAAGCTTTCTTT. Protein product: CASSVRGQGLTEAFF.

The J gene is TRBJ1-1, the V gene TRBV15; D uncertain. The germline gives CDR1 LNHNV, CDR2 YYDKDF (reference sequence). V lost 5 bases, J lost 3 bases, and 13 bases lay in between. This CDR3 comprises 14 residues. The CDR3 region is CATSPIVRYTEAFF. The DNA of the CDR3 is TGTGCCACCAGCCCCATCGTTAGATACACTGAAGCTTTCTTT.

The rearrangement joins TRBV5-1 to TRBJ1-2, with 8 bases fitting TRBD1. The CDR3 has 16 residues. Germline-derived CDR1 and CDR2 are SGHRS and YFSETQ. J gave up 2 bases and V 3 bases, and 9 bases lay outside the gene matches. The CDR3 loop reads CASSSIRQGTNYGYTF. Here the CDR3 DNA reads TGCGCCAGCAGCTCGATTAGACAGGGGACAAACTATGGCTACACCTTC. Full variable domain (remainder filled in from reference TRBV5-1 and TRBJ1-2): KAGVTQTPRYLIKTRGQQVTLSCSPISGHRSVSWYQQTPGQGLQFLFEYFSETQRNKGNFPGRFSGRQFSNSRSEMNVSTLELGDSALYLCASSSIRQGTNYGYTFGSGTRLTVV.

Turning to this clone: A junction boundary mismatches the germline segment, possibly from a read error. The gene calls are TRBV7-7 and TRBJ1-3; 7 bases are a match to TRBD1. The V gene's germline CDR1 is SSHAT and CDR2 FNYEAQ (reference sequence). The CDR3 contains 18 residues. CDR3 residues: CASSSPTGTEDSGNTIYF. As DNA, the CDR3 is TGTGCTAGCAGCTCGCCGACCGGGACAGAGGACTCTGGAAACACCATATATTTT. The complete variable domain, with remaining parts taken from reference TRBV7-7 and TRBJ1-3, reads GAGVSQSPRYKVTKRGQDVTLRCDPISSHATLYWYQQALGQGPEFLTYFNYEAQPDKSGLPSDRFSAERPEGSISTLTIQRTEQRDSAMYRCASSSPTGTEDSGNTIYFGEGSWLTVV.

This chain connects TRBV19 to TRBJ2-4; no clear D. The V gene lost 7 bases and the J gene lost 6 bases, with 16 bases spanning the gap. Germline CDR1 is LNHDA and CDR2 is SQIVND (reference sequence). The CDR3 has 14 residues. The CDR3 DNA reads TGTGCCAGTAAAATAGGCCAGGAAAGAAACATTCAGTACTTC. It encodes CASKIGQERNIQYF.

The chain employs TRBV6-1 and TRBJ1-5; the D is unclear. V was shortened by 7 bases and J by 6 bases, with 13 bases between the two germline ends. Germline V lookup: CDR1 MNHNS, CDR2 SASEGT. This CDR3 spans 13 amino acids. The CDR3 coding sequence is TGTGCCAGCATATGGCAGCCGGGTCAGCCCCAGCATTTT. Protein sequence: CASIWQPGQPQHF.

The chain recombines TRBV30 with TRBJ1-2; unclear D gene. The V gene's germline CDR1 is GTSNPN and CDR2 SVGIG (reference sequence). The CDR3 is 11 amino acids. Deletions cut 5 bases from V and 8 bases from J, with 12 bases between. The CDR3 here is CAWGPKWGYTF. The CDR3 bases are TGTGCCTGGGGTCCTAAGTGGGGCTACACCTTC.

The sample holds a few counts of this clone. The J gene is TRBJ2-3, the V gene TRBV6-4; 8 nucleotides align to TRBD2. The trim removed 0 bases at V and 1 base at J, leaving 0 bases unmatched. The germline V gene encodes CDR1 MRHNA and CDR2 SNTAGT. The CDR3 runs to 15 residues. The CDR3 loop reads CASSDSGGGTDTQYF. The CDR3 coding sequence is TGTGCCAGCAGTGACTCCGGGGGGGGCACAGATACGCAGTATTTT.

V and J are TRBV11-1 and TRBJ1-3; tentative D call: TRBD1 (5 bases). CDR1 is SGHAT, CDR2 FQDESV, per germline (reference sequence). Trimming removed 5 bases at V and 3 bases at J, with 11 bases between. The CDR3 length is 14 residues. The CDR3 DNA reads as TGTGCCAGCAGCCGACAGAGTTATGGAAACACCATATATTTT. Protein product: CASSRQSYGNTIYF.